This record covers a single T cell receptor (beta chain). As yet, its antigen is unknown. These data come from a study of PD-1 blockade in classical Hodgkin lymphoma. The study, taken as a whole, reports: At C4D1, TCR diversity had climbed significantly for CD4+ cells, though not for CD8+ cells.

Time point reported: cycle 4 day 1 (C4D1), after 6 weeks of nivolumab. Following autologous stem cell transplantation, relapse occurred in every patient, and exposure to brentuximab vedotin varied. Best overall response was complete response, partial response or progressive disease in these relapsed/refractory classical Hodgkin lymphoma patients. Only in-frame clones appear in the TCRdb table, and some are missing; sequencing was by immunoSEQ multiplex PCR. Of roughly 40,000 clones detected, 66% appear once; the ten largest clones hold approximately 3%. The clonotype originates from a human donor with classical Hodgkin lymphoma. This material consisted of peripheral blood mononuclear cells (PBMCs), taken before the fourth cycle of nivolumab.

The CDR3 region is CASSLDRNQPQHF. The CDR3 DNA sequence: TGTGCCAGCAGTTTGGATCGCAATCAGCCCCAGCATTTT. This chain joins TRBV28 and TRBJ1-5, with D unresolved. Germline V gene sequence: CDR1 MDHEN, CDR2 SYDVKM. V shed 3 bases and J shed 2 bases, with 5 bases lying between them. The CDR3 is 13 amino acids.